Listed below are T cell receptor beta chains from one sample, sequenced in a study of blood T cell repertoires in COVID-19. Clones were sequenced by immunoSEQ multiplex PCR, and TCRdb holds only the in-frame ones, with some missing. In the table there are 50,000 to 70,000 clones, 88% of which are singletons. The sample was peripheral blood. All receptors come from a woman in her 70s with active COVID-19. Each CDR3 is given with its conserved first and last residue. The order of the fields is D gene, clone size, V gene, J gene, CDR3 protein, CDR3 DNA. D genes are given only for firm matches. Clone size is not always given. Where it is, it says once, few, many or a class for expanded clones.

>-|-|TRBV5-1|TRBJ2-4
CASSFRQGRNIQYF
TGCGCCAGCAGCTTCAGGCAGGGAAGAAACATTCAGTACTTC
>TRBD2|-|TRBV28|TRBJ2-6
CVVAGGPSGANVLTF
TGTGTAGTGGCGGGAGGGCCGAGTGGGGCCAACGTCCTGACTTTC
>-|-|TRBV28|TRBJ1-1
CASIEGGVTEAFF
TGTGCCAGCATTGAGGGTGGGGTGACTGAAGCTTTCTTT
>-|-|TRBV5-6|TRBJ1-2
CASSLATGLDGYTF
TGTGCCAGCAGCTTGGCCACAGGGTTGGATGGCTACACCTTC
>-|-|TRBV6-5|TRBJ1-1
CASSLGLGEAFF
TGTGCCAGCAGTCTTGGACTTGGTGAAGCTTTCTTT
>-|once|TRBV10-1|TRBJ1-2
CASSEAGSYGYTF
TGCGCCAGCAGTGAGGCCGGTTCTTATGGCTACACCTTC
>-|-|TRBV19|TRBJ1-5
CASSYEGVDQPQHF
TGTGCCAGTAGCTACGAAGGGGTTGATCAGCCCCAGCATTTT
>-|-|TRBV7-3|TRBJ2-1
CARDGNEQFF
TGTGCCCGCGATGGCAATGAGCAGTTCTTC
>-|-|TRBV30|TRBJ2-5
CAWSVTGQETQYF
TGTGCCTGGAGTGTAACCGGGCAAGAGACCCAGTACTTC
>TRBD1|-|TRBV28|TRBJ1-1
CASSRGTGYTEAFF
TGTGCCAGCAGCCGTGGGACAGGGTACACTGAAGCTTTCTTT
>-|-|TRBV28|TRBJ1-1
CASSLSPAGKNIGKTEAFF
TGTGCCAGCAGTTTAAGCCCAGCGGGGAAGAATATAGGGAAAACTGAAGCTTTCTTT
>-|-|TRBV2|TRBJ2-3
CASITIQGPDTQYF
TGTGCCAGCATTACGATACAGGGACCGGATACGCAGTATTTT
>-|-|TRBV5-1|TRBJ2-1
CASSLGAPDEQFF
TGCGCCAGCAGCTTGGGCGCCCCCGATGAGCAGTTCTTC
>TRBD2|-|TRBV4-1|TRBJ2-3
CASSVTGTSGTDTQYF
TGCGCCAGCAGCGTTACCGGGACTAGCGGCACAGATACGCAGTATTTT
>TRBD2|-|TRBV28|TRBJ2-7
CASNGGSSYEQYF
TGTGCCAGCAACGGCGGGAGCTCCTACGAGCAGTACTTC
>-|once|TRBV7-3|TRBJ2-7
CASSFGQNSYEQYF
TGTGCCAGCAGCTTCGGACAGAACTCCTACGAGCAGTACTTC
>-|-|TRBV6-5|TRBJ2-5
CASSYTTGETQYF
TGTGCCAGCAGTTATACTACGGGAGAGACCCAGTACTTC
>TRBD2|-|TRBV19|TRBJ2-1
CASQKREGHNEQFF
TGTGCCAGTCAGAAGCGGGAGGGCCACAATGAGCAGTTCTTC
>TRBD2|few|TRBV11-2|TRBJ2-7
CASSLDASGYEQYF
TGTGCCAGCAGCTTAGATGCTAGCGGCTACGAGCAGTACTTC
>-|once|TRBV2|TRBJ1-2
CASRRTGHGYTF
TGTGCCAGCAGGAGGACTGGTCATGGCTACACCTTC
>TRBD2|-|TRBV24-1|TRBJ2-3
CATSDPRLAGARADTQYF
TGTGCCACCAGTGACCCCCGACTAGCGGGAGCACGCGCAGATACGCAGTATTTT
>TRBD1|-|TRBV3-1/TRBV3-2|TRBJ2-7
CASSHRTGVEEQYF
TGTGCCAGCAGTCACCGGACAGGGGTGGAGGAGCAGTACTTC
>TRBD2|-|TRBV5-1|TRBJ2-1
CASSFEREDYNEQFF
TGCGCCAGCAGCTTCGAGCGGGAGGACTACAATGAGCAGTTCTTC
>TRBD2|-|TRBV27|TRBJ2-5
CASSLSPSGQETQYF
TGTGCCAGCAGTTTATCTCCTAGCGGCCAAGAGACCCAGTACTTC
>-|-|TRBV24-1|TRBJ1-2
CATSDQRVPYGYTF
TGTGCCACCAGTGATCAACGGGTCCCCTATGGCTACACCTTC
>TRBD1|-|TRBV19|TRBJ1-4
CASRPGTGVNNEKLFF
TGTGCCAGTAGGCCCGGGACAGGGGTGAATAATGAAAAACTGTTTTTT
>TRBD1|-|TRBV7-8|TRBJ1-2
CASTRGRDRGRGGYTF
TGTGCCAGCACCCGGGGACGGGACAGGGGGCGCGGTGGCTACACCTTC
>-|-|TRBV7-3|TRBJ1-2
CASSPDRGYGYTF
TGTGCCAGCAGCCCGGACCGGGGGTATGGCTACACCTTC
>-|-|TRBV6-5|TRBJ2-3
CASNHQSTDTQYF
TGTGCCAGCAATCATCAGAGCACAGATACGCAGTATTTT
>-|-|TRBV11-2|TRBJ1-1
CASSLSGVGTEAFF
TGTGCCAGCAGCTTATCCGGGGTCGGCACTGAAGCTTTCTTT
>TRBD1|once|TRBV9|TRBJ2-2
CASSGTGAGELFF
TGTGCCAGCAGCGGTACAGGGGCCGGGGAGCTGTTTTTT
>TRBD1|-|TRBV7-9|TRBJ1-1
CASSPGGSRTEAFF
TGTGCCAGCAGCCCAGGGGGCAGTCGGACTGAAGCTTTCTTT
>-|-|TRBV5-5|TRBJ2-1
CASTFVTGTTGFF
TGTGCCAGCACCTTTGTAACAGGGACAACAGGCTTCTTC
>TRBD1|few|TRBV5-5|TRBJ2-7
CASSPPGDRVYEQYF
TGTGCCAGCAGCCCCCCGGGCGACAGGGTCTACGAGCAGTACTTC
>TRBD1|-|TRBV30|TRBJ2-7
CAWGTGGIYEQYF
TGTGCCTGGGGGACAGGGGGGATCTACGAGCAGTACTTC
>-|-|TRBV28|TRBJ2-7
CASSLEGSSYEQYF
TGTGCCAGCAGTTTAGAGGGATCCTCCTACGAGCAGTACTTC
>TRBD1|-|TRBV6-5|TRBJ1-4
CASGGQGSEKLFF
TGTGCCAGCGGAGGACAGGGTAGTGAAAAACTGTTTTTT